This paragraph covers one T cell receptor beta chain sequence. The data originate from a study of blood T cell repertoires in COVID-19. Original methodology: Nucleated cell number was recorded as an estimate derived from reference gene primer amplification. The assay was immunoSEQ multiplex PCR, and TCRdb's table has in-frame clones only and misses some. V, J and clone size are those of that table, while D and trimming were read from the DNA. The table includes about 180,000 clones, around four fifths detected once. The length of the CDR3 is 15 residues. Germline CDR1 and CDR2: SGHRS and YFSETQ. The V segment lost 3 bases and the J segment 4 bases; nucleotides outside the gene matches: 8.

This receptor was taken from a man between 65 and 85 years old with active or convalescent COVID-19. The chain employs TRBV5-1 and TRBJ1-2; 8 nucleotides line up with TRBD1. Sequencing was performed on peripheral blood. The CDR3 bases are TGCGCCAGCAGCTCCCCGACAGGGGACGTCTATGGCTACACCTTC. Translated, it gives CASSSPTGDVYGYTF.